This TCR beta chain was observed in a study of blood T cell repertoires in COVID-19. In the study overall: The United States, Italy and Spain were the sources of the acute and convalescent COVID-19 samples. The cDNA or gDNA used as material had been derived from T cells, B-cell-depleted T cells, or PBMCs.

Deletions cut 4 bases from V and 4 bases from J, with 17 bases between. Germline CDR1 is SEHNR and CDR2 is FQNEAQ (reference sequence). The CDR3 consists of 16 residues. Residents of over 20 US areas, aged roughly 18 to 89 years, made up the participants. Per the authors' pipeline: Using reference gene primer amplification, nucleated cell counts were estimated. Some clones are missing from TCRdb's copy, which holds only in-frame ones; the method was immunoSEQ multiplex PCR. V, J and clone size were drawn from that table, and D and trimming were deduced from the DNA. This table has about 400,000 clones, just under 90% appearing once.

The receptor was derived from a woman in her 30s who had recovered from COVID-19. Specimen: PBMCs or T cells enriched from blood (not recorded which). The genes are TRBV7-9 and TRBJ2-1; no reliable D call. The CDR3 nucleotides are TGTGCCAGCAGCTCCCCCAAACCTTACAGATACAATGAGCAGTTCTTC. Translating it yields CASSSPKPYRYNEQFF.